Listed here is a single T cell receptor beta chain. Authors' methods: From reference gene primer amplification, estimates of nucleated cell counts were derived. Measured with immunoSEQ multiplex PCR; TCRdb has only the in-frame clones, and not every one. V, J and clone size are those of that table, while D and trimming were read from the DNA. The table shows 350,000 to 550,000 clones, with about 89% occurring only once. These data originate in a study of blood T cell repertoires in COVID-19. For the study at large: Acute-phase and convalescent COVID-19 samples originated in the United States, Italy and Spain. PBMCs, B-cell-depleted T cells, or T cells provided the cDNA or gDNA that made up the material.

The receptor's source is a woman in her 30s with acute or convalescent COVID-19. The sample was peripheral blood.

The CDR3 is CASSPRDTSSGNTIYF. The CDR3 region has the DNA TGTGCCAGCAGTCCCCGAGACACGTCCTCTGGAAACACCATATATTTT. This chain uses TRBV3-1 (or the pseudogene TRBV3-2) with TRBJ1-3, with no clear D. V was shortened by 6 bases and J by 0 bases, with 15 bases between the two germline ends. The germline V gene encodes CDR1 LGHDT and CDR2 YNNKEL (reference sequence). The CDR3 is 16 residues long.